This is a list of T cell receptor beta chains from one sample in a study of blood T cells in healthy people across ages. TCRdb used MiXCR to reprocess the 5' RACE reads, holding one entry per CDR3 protein. The sample comprises 650,000 to 900,000 distinct CDR3 sequences, about 62% of which are singletons, and about 27% rests with the top ten. Sequencing used blood. Source of these receptors: a man younger than 45 in good health. Each CDR3 is given with its conserved first and last residue. Each record gives: V gene, J gene, D gene, clone size, CDR3 DNA, CDR3 protein. D genes are given only for firm matches. Clone size appears in some rows only: once, few, many, or a class for an expanded clone.

v_gene: TRBV28
j_gene: TRBJ2-5
d_gene: NA
abundance: NA
CDR3nt: TGTGCCAGCAGGAACCCTCTCGCGACCCAAGAGACCCAGTACTTC
CDR3aa: CASRNPLATQETQYF

v_gene: TRBV2
j_gene: TRBJ2-2
d_gene: TRBD2
abundance: NA
CDR3nt: TGTGCCAGCAGTGATAGGGTGGCTAGCGGGGGCCCGAACACCGGGGAGCTGTTTTTT
CDR3aa: CASSDRVASGGPNTGELFF

v_gene: TRBV19
j_gene: TRBJ1-2
d_gene: NA
abundance: few
CDR3nt: TGTGCCAGTAGTATGGATGGGCACACTGCCGGCTACACCTTC
CDR3aa: CASSMDGHTAGYTF

v_gene: TRBV24-1
j_gene: TRBJ1-5
d_gene: TRBD1
abundance: few
CDR3nt: TGTGCCACCAGTGAGACAGGGGGGACTTTTAGCAATCAGCCCCAGCATTTT
CDR3aa: CATSETGGTFSNQPQHF

v_gene: TRBV20-1
j_gene: TRBJ2-5
d_gene: NA
abundance: NA
CDR3nt: TGCAGTGCTCTTCGGACTGATCGTCCCCCCGGGACCCAGTACTTC
CDR3aa: CSALRTDRPPGTQYF

v_gene: TRBV12-3/TRBV12-4
j_gene: TRBJ2-1
d_gene: TRBD2
abundance: NA
CDR3nt: TGTGCCAGCAGTTTATGGGCTAGCGGGGCCAATGAGCAGTTCTTC
CDR3aa: CASSLWASGANEQFF

v_gene: TRBV2
j_gene: TRBJ2-1
d_gene: TRBD1
abundance: NA
CDR3nt: TGTGCCAGCACCGCCCGGACAGGCGTGTACAATGAGCAGTTCTTC
CDR3aa: CASTARTGVYNEQFF

v_gene: TRBV7-3
j_gene: TRBJ2-5
d_gene: TRBD1
abundance: once
CDR3nt: TGTGCCAGCAGCTTAAGGTCAGGGGGCATGGAGACCCAGTACTTC
CDR3aa: CASSLRSGGMETQYF

v_gene: TRBV20-1
j_gene: TRBJ2-7
d_gene: TRBD1
abundance: NA
CDR3nt: TGCAGTGCTCACCAACCGGGACAGGGTCCCTACGAGCAGTACTTC
CDR3aa: CSAHQPGQGPYEQYF

v_gene: TRBV12-3/TRBV12-4
j_gene: TRBJ2-7
d_gene: NA
abundance: NA
CDR3nt: TGTGCCAGCAGTTCACTACTCACAGTGCCCTCCTACGAGCAGTACTTC
CDR3aa: CASSSLLTVPSYEQYF

v_gene: TRBV5-1
j_gene: TRBJ2-5
d_gene: NA
abundance: NA
CDR3nt: TGCGCCAGCAGCGATGGGACTTCTCCCTCGGAGACCCAGTACTTC
CDR3aa: CASSDGTSPSETQYF

v_gene: TRBV6-5
j_gene: TRBJ1-2
d_gene: NA
abundance: few
CDR3nt: TGTGCCAGCAGTTACGGAGAAGGACGTAGCTACACCTTC
CDR3aa: CASSYGEGRSYTF

v_gene: TRBV12-3/TRBV12-4
j_gene: TRBJ2-6
d_gene: NA
abundance: few
CDR3nt: TGTGCCAGCAGTCATCGACAGGGACTGGCCAACGTCCTGACTTTC
CDR3aa: CASSHRQGLANVLTF

v_gene: TRBV11-2
j_gene: TRBJ2-7
d_gene: NA
abundance: many
CDR3nt: TGTGCCAGCAGCTTAGGGGATGGCTACGAGCAGTACTTC
CDR3aa: CASSLGDGYEQYF

v_gene: TRBV6-2/TRBV6-3
j_gene: TRBJ2-7
d_gene: TRBD1
abundance: NA
CDR3nt: TGTGCCAGCAGTCGAACCGGGACAGTCACCTACGAGCAGTACTTC
CDR3aa: CASSRTGTVTYEQYF

v_gene: TRBV4-1
j_gene: TRBJ2-1
d_gene: TRBD1
abundance: NA
CDR3nt: TGCGCCAGCAGGCGATGGGACAGGGGATTTGGCAATGAGCAGTTCTTC
CDR3aa: CASRRWDRGFGNEQFF

v_gene: TRBV6-1
j_gene: TRBJ2-7
d_gene: NA
abundance: NA
CDR3nt: TGTGCCAGCCACAGAGTGGTGGCTAGCAACGAGCAGTACTTC
CDR3aa: CASHRVVASNEQYF

v_gene: TRBV20-1
j_gene: TRBJ1-5
d_gene: NA
abundance: NA
CDR3nt: TGCAGTGCTAGAGATGGGAGGTCCAATCAGCCCCAGCATTTT
CDR3aa: CSARDGRSNQPQHF

v_gene: TRBV12-3/TRBV12-4
j_gene: TRBJ1-2
d_gene: NA
abundance: NA
CDR3nt: TGTGCCAGCAGGCAGTGGCAGGACCTGGGGAGTGGCTACACCTTC
CDR3aa: CASRQWQDLGSGYTF

v_gene: TRBV6-6
j_gene: TRBJ2-5
d_gene: TRBD2
abundance: NA
CDR3nt: TGTGCCAGCACCCCGGGGGGTCCATTAGAGACCCAGTACTTC
CDR3aa: CASTPGGPLETQYF

v_gene: TRBV20-1
j_gene: TRBJ2-4
d_gene: TRBD1
abundance: NA
CDR3nt: TGCAGTGCTAGAGGGGACAGGGGCGATCTAGCCAAAAACATTCAGTACTTC
CDR3aa: CSARGDRGDLAKNIQYF

v_gene: TRBV4-3
j_gene: TRBJ2-1
d_gene: NA
abundance: few
CDR3nt: TGCGCCAGCAGCCAAGAGGGGGCCGAATACAATGAGCAGTTCTTC
CDR3aa: CASSQEGAEYNEQFF

v_gene: TRBV15
j_gene: TRBJ1-2
d_gene: NA
abundance: NA
CDR3nt: TGTGCCACCAGCAGAGATGTAGGCCCGGATGGCTACACCTTC
CDR3aa: CATSRDVGPDGYTF

v_gene: TRBV9
j_gene: TRBJ2-5
d_gene: TRBD1
abundance: NA
CDR3nt: TGTGCCAGCAGCGTAGGTGCAGGGGGCGCAGAGACCCAGTACTTC
CDR3aa: CASSVGAGGAETQYF

v_gene: TRBV15
j_gene: TRBJ2-1
d_gene: NA
abundance: few
CDR3nt: TGTGCCACCAGGTCGGGTCTAGAGTCCCACAATGAGCAGTTCTTC
CDR3aa: CATRSGLESHNEQFF

v_gene: TRBV29-1
j_gene: TRBJ2-7
d_gene: NA
abundance: few
CDR3nt: TGCAGCGTTGAAGCCGACAGGTACGAGCAGTACTTC
CDR3aa: CSVEADRYEQYF

v_gene: TRBV18
j_gene: TRBJ2-7
d_gene: NA
abundance: many
CDR3nt: TGTGCCAGCTCACCAGGGTCGGACGTATCCTACGAGCAGTACTTC
CDR3aa: CASSPGSDVSYEQYF

v_gene: TRBV15
j_gene: TRBJ2-3
d_gene: TRBD2
abundance: NA
CDR3nt: TGTGCCACCAGCCCGGGACTACCTGGGGGGGATGATACGCAGTATTTT
CDR3aa: CATSPGLPGGDDTQYF

v_gene: TRBV5-1
j_gene: TRBJ2-6
d_gene: NA
abundance: NA
CDR3nt: TGCGCCAGCAGCTTGCGTGGCCCAGAACCGTACAGGCCTGGGGCCAACGTCCTGACTTTC
CDR3aa: CASSLRGPEPYRPGANVLTF

v_gene: TRBV9
j_gene: TRBJ2-5
d_gene: TRBD1
abundance: NA
CDR3nt: TGTGCCAGCAGCGTAGGAGGGGGCGCATTGTTCCGGGAGACCCAGTACTTC
CDR3aa: CASSVGGGALFRETQYF

v_gene: TRBV20-1
j_gene: TRBJ2-3
d_gene: TRBD1
abundance: NA
CDR3nt: TGCAGTGCTACTCTAGGACAGGACCCCACAGATACGCAGTATTTT
CDR3aa: CSATLGQDPTDTQYF

v_gene: TRBV20-1
j_gene: TRBJ1-1
d_gene: NA
abundance: NA
CDR3nt: TGCAGTTCCAACTTGAACACTGAAGCTTTCTTT
CDR3aa: CSSNLNTEAFF

v_gene: TRBV2
j_gene: TRBJ1-5
d_gene: NA
abundance: NA
CDR3nt: TGTGCCAGCAGTGAAGCAGACGTCAGAGGGAGCAATCAGCCCCAGCATTTT
CDR3aa: CASSEADVRGSNQPQHF

v_gene: TRBV15
j_gene: TRBJ1-4
d_gene: NA
abundance: NA
CDR3nt: TGTGCCACCAGCTTCGAAAGGTTTAATGAAAAACTGTTTTTT
CDR3aa: CATSFERFNEKLFF

v_gene: TRBV4-2
j_gene: TRBJ1-2
d_gene: TRBD1
abundance: NA
CDR3nt: TGTGCCAGCAGCCAAGACCTCGACAGGGAGCGAGGCTACACCTTC
CDR3aa: CASSQDLDRERGYTF

v_gene: TRBV4-2
j_gene: TRBJ2-5
d_gene: NA
abundance: many
CDR3nt: TGTGCCAGCAGCCAAGATCGGAACAGGGTGACGGAGACCCAGTACTTC
CDR3aa: CASSQDRNRVTETQYF

v_gene: TRBV6-2/TRBV6-3
j_gene: TRBJ2-1
d_gene: TRBD1
abundance: NA
CDR3nt: TGTGCCAGCAGTTACGCCGGGACAGGGGGCTACAATGAGCAGTTCTTC
CDR3aa: CASSYAGTGGYNEQFF

v_gene: TRBV7-2
j_gene: TRBJ1-4
d_gene: NA
abundance: NA
CDR3nt: TGTGCCAGCAGCCGGGACGGTGCTAATGAAAAACTGTTTTTT
CDR3aa: CASSRDGANEKLFF

v_gene: TRBV12-3/TRBV12-4
j_gene: TRBJ1-2
d_gene: NA
abundance: NA
CDR3nt: TGTGCCAGCAGTTTAGCGCTTTTTGGGACCGACAACTATGGCTACACCTTC
CDR3aa: CASSLALFGTDNYGYTF

v_gene: TRBV15
j_gene: TRBJ2-1
d_gene: NA
abundance: once
CDR3nt: TGTGCCACCAGCAGTGACAGATACAATGAGCAGTTCTTC
CDR3aa: CATSSDRYNEQFF

v_gene: TRBV5-1
j_gene: TRBJ2-1
d_gene: NA
abundance: many
CDR3nt: TGCGCCAGCAGCTTGGCGGAGAACTACAATGAGCAGTTCTTC
CDR3aa: CASSLAENYNEQFF

v_gene: TRBV4-3
j_gene: TRBJ2-3
d_gene: TRBD2
abundance: NA
CDR3nt: TGCGCCAGCAGCCCGGCTAGCGGGGGGGGGGATACGCAGTATTTT
CDR3aa: CASSPASGGGDTQYF

v_gene: TRBV20-1
j_gene: TRBJ1-5
d_gene: NA
abundance: few
CDR3nt: TGCAGTGCGGAGGTCCCGAATAGCAATCAGCCCCAGCATTTT
CDR3aa: CSAEVPNSNQPQHF

v_gene: TRBV4-3
j_gene: TRBJ1-2
d_gene: NA
abundance: few
CDR3nt: TGCGCCAGCAGCCAAGAAGGCACCCTGGGGGGCTACACCTTC
CDR3aa: CASSQEGTLGGYTF

v_gene: TRBV6-6
j_gene: TRBJ2-1
d_gene: TRBD2
abundance: NA
CDR3nt: TGTGCTAGCAGAGAGCCGGGACTAACCACTAAGCAGTTCTTC
CDR3aa: CASREPGLTTKQFF

v_gene: TRBV29-1
j_gene: TRBJ2-5
d_gene: NA
abundance: NA
CDR3nt: TGCAGCGTTGCTTCTGGGCAGGACATGCTCCAAGAGACCCAGTACTTC
CDR3aa: CSVASGQDMLQETQYF

v_gene: TRBV7-2
j_gene: TRBJ2-1
d_gene: NA
abundance: NA
CDR3nt: TGTGCCAGCAGCTTAGCCCGGGCTCTCCTACAGAATGAGCAGTTCTTC
CDR3aa: CASSLARALLQNEQFF

v_gene: TRBV15
j_gene: TRBJ2-7
d_gene: NA
abundance: few
CDR3nt: TGTGCCACCAGCAGAACGGGACTCTACGAGCAGTACTTC
CDR3aa: CATSRTGLYEQYF

v_gene: TRBV7-2
j_gene: TRBJ2-3
d_gene: TRBD2
abundance: NA
CDR3nt: TGTGCCAGCAGCCACCGAGCGGGGGGGCCGGGTTCAGATACGCAGTATTTT
CDR3aa: CASSHRAGGPGSDTQYF

v_gene: TRBV9
j_gene: TRBJ2-5
d_gene: NA
abundance: many
CDR3nt: TGTGCCAGCAGCGGATCACAGTCCCCATATCCCCAAGAGACCCAGTACTTC
CDR3aa: CASSGSQSPYPQETQYF

v_gene: TRBV9
j_gene: TRBJ2-7
d_gene: NA
abundance: NA
CDR3nt: TGTGCCAGCAGTCGGGGGGACACCTACGACGAGCAGTACTTC
CDR3aa: CASSRGDTYDEQYF